Below are 3 T cell receptor beta chains sequenced from a single sample in a study of human T cells and chemical hapten exposure. The time point is: patch test 2, 6 weeks after DPC sensitization. Treatment indicated: therapeutic diphenylcyclopropenone sensitization with weekly scalp DPC. TCRdb independently ran MiXCR on the RACE reads; one entry per CDR3 protein. The data contain approximately 120,000 distinct CDR3 sequences, about a tenth of them singletons. Source: whole blood, taken in connection with sensitization to the hapten diphenylcyclopropenone (DPC). These receptors originate from a woman in her forties with alopecia areata. Some clones in this sample may be carry-over from other donors' samples.

The chain carries TRBV7-2 and TRBJ2-5; possibly TRBD1 for D (5 bases). This CDR3 has 14 amino acids. Trimming pared 5 bases from V and 3 bases from J, leaving 13 bases between. Germline CDR1 and CDR2: SGHTA and FQGNSA. The CDR3 bases are TGTGCCAGCAGCAGCCAGGGTTTAGAAGAGACCCAGTACTTC. It yields the protein CASSSQGLEETQYF. Together with reference TRBV7-2 and TRBJ2-5, the CDR3 gives the full variable domain: GAGVSQSPSNKVTEKGKDVELRCDPISGHTALYWYRQSLGQGLEFLIYFQGNSAPDKSGLPSDRFSAERTGGSVSTLTIQRTQQEDSAVYLCASSSQGLEETQYFGPGTRLLVL.

V and J are TRBV7-2 and TRBJ2-4, with a weak D call TRBD2 (6 bases). V was shortened by 3 bases and J by 2 bases, with 14 bases between the two germline ends. Germline V gives CDR1 SGHTA, CDR2 FQGNSA. CDR3 size: 16 residues. The DNA of the CDR3 is TGTGCCAGCAGCTTCGGAGGGGAGCCGTCCAAAAACATTCAGTACTTC. Residues: CASSFGGEPSKNIQYF.

The chain uses TRBV29-1 and TRBJ2-7; a possible D gene is TRBD1 (5 bases). Trimming removed 0 bases from V and 1 base from J, with 7 bases in between. Germline CDR1 is SQVTM and CDR2 is ANQGSEA. The CDR3 has 13 amino acids. The CDR3 is CSVEDRVSYEQYF. CDR3 nucleotides: TGCAGCGTTGAAGACAGGGTATCCTACGAGCAGTACTTC.